The subject of this entry is one TCR beta chain. The data stem from a study of shared clonotypes between healthy human individuals. Trimming pared 0 bases from V and 6 bases from J, leaving 14 bases between. This CDR3 contains 16 residues. The germline gives CDR1 LGHNA, CDR2 YSLEER. The donors, all of them Caucasian adults, lived in Nashville, Tennessee. Method: immunoSEQ multiplex PCR; TCRdb's copy keeps in-frame clones and lacks some. The sample has just over 2,000,000 clones; 95% are singletons. The sequence came from a man aged 18 to 29 in good health. The rearrangement uses TRBV4-3 and TRBJ2-2, with D perhaps TRBD2 (5 bases). The sample comprised naive CD4+ T cells sorted from blood. Subset here: CD45RA+ positively selected. The CDR3 region is CASSQDIPRVAGELFF. The CDR3 nucleotides are TGCGCCAGCAGCCAAGACATCCCGAGGGTGGCCGGGGAGCTGTTTTTT.